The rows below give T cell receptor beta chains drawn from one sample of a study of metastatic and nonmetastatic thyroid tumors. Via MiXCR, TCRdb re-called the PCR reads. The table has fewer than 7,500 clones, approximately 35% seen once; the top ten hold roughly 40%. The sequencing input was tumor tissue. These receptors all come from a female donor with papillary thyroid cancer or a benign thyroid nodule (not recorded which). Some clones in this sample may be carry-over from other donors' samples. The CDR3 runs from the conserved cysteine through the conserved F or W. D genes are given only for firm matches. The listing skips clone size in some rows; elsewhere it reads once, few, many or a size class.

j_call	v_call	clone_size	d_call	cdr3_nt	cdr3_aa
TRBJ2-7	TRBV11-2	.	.	TGTGCCAGCAGCTTAGTGGACTCAGCCTACGAGCAGTACTTC	CASSLVDSAYEQYF
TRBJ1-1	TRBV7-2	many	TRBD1	TGTGCCAGCAGCTTAGCAAGGGGGCAGGGTGAAGCTTTCTTT	CASSLARGQGEAFF
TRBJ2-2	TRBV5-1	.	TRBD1	TGCGCCAGCCGCTGGGGACAGTCAACCGGGGAGCAGTTTTTT	CASRWGQSTGEQFF
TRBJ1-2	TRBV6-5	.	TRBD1	TGTGCCAGCAGTCCCTCGACAGGGACCAGCTATGGCTACACCTTC	CASSPSTGTSYGYTF
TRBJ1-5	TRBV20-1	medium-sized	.	TGCAGTGCTATACCGTCGGCGGACCTTCTTAACGAGCCCCAGCATTTT	CSAIPSADLLNEPQHF
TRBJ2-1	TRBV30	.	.	TGTGCCTGGGGTCTTGCGAAATACAATGAGCAGTTCTTC	CAWGLAKYNEQFF
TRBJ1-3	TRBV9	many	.	TGTGCCAGCAGCGCCACCGGGGCCTTTGGAAACACCATATATTTT	CASSATGAFGNTIYF
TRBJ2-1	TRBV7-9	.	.	TGTGCCACTTTTCCCCCCGCCAATGAGCAGTTCTTC	CATFPPANEQFF
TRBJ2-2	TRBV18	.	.	TGTGCCAGCTCACAACTCGCGCGAGGGATTGGCGGCGGGGAGCTGTTTTTT	CASSQLARGIGGGELFF
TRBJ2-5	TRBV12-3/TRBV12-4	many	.	TGTGCCAGCAGCCCCGCAGGGACCACCCAGTACTTC	CASSPAGTTQYF
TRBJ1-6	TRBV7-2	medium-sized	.	TGTGCCAGCACACAAACCTTTGGGGATTCACCCCTCCACTTT	CASTQTFGDSPLHF
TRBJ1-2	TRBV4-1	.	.	TGCGCCAGCAGCCAAGTGAGAGAGACCTATGGCTACACCTTC	CASSQVRETYGYTF
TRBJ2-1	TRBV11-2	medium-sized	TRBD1	TGTGCCAGCAGCCGGACAGGGAGCTACAATGAGCAGTTCTTC	CASSRTGSYNEQFF
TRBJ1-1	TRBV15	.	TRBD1	TGTGCCACCAGCAAACAAAACAGGGGGATCACTGAAGCTTTCTTT	CATSKQNRGITEAFF
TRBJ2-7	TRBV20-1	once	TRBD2	TGCAGTGCTAAATGGTCTAGCGGCGTGCTCGAGCAGTACTTC	CSAKWSSGVLEQYF
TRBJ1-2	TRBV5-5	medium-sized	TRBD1	TGTGCCAGCAGCCTGCAGGGGGATCCTAACTATGGCTACACCTTC	CASSLQGDPNYGYTF
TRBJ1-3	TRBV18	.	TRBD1	TGTGCCAGCTCACCACTGGGACAGGGGGCTGGAAACACCATATATTTT	CASSPLGQGAGNTIYF
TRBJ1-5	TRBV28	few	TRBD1	TGTGCCAGCAGACGACAGGGGGTCGATAGCAATCAGCCCCAGCATTTT	CASRRQGVDSNQPQHF
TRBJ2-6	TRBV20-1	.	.	TGCAGTGCTAGAGTCGGACCTTCTGGGGCCAACGTCCTGACTTTC	CSARVGPSGANVLTF
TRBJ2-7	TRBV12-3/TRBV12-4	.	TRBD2	TGTGCCAGCAGGACTAGCGGGAGGGGCGAGCAGTACTTC	CASRTSGRGEQYF
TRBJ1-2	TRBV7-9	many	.	TGTGCCAGCAGCCATCCCGACCAGAGCTATGGCTACACCTTC	CASSHPDQSYGYTF
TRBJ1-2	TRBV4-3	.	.	TGCGCCAGCAGCCAAGAGACACGGAGCGGGGGCTATGCGGGCTACACCTTC	CASSQETRSGGYAGYTF
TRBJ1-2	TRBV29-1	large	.	TGCAGCGTTTACGGTGTGGAGGCTGCCACTAACTATGGCTACACCTTC	CSVYGVEAATNYGYTF
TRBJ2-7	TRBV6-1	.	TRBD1	TGTGCCAGCAGGGGGACAGGGACACACTACGAGCAGTACTTC	CASRGTGTHYEQYF
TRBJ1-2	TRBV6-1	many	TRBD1	TGTGCCAGCAAGGGACAGGGGGCGAGTGGCTACGCCTTC	CASKGQGASGYAF
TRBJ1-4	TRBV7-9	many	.	TGTGCCAGCAGCTTCAATGAAAAACTGTTTTTT	CASSFNEKLFF